Included here is one T cell receptor (beta chain) sequence, with context. PCR involved 60 Vbeta and 13 Jbeta primers. TCRdb keeps only in-frame clones here, not all; method: immunoSEQ multiplex PCR. The sample holds some 150,000 clones, approximately 79% seen once. The sample is drawn from a study of cytomegalovirus exposure and HLA in healthy donors. Source material: PBMCs. The receptor comes from a man aged 35 to 55 in good health and CMV-seronegative.

The CDR3, as DNA: TGTGCCAGCAGCGAAACCGGGACAGGGGGCAACGGCTACACCTTC. Its protein product is CASSETGTGGNGYTF. This rearrangement joins TRBV7-9 to TRBJ1-2; 12 positions match TRBD1. From germline, CDR1 is SEHNR and CDR2 FQNEAQ (reference sequence). This CDR3 has 15 residues. The V and J ends lost 5 bases and 8 bases, in that order; junction bases with no gene match: 9.